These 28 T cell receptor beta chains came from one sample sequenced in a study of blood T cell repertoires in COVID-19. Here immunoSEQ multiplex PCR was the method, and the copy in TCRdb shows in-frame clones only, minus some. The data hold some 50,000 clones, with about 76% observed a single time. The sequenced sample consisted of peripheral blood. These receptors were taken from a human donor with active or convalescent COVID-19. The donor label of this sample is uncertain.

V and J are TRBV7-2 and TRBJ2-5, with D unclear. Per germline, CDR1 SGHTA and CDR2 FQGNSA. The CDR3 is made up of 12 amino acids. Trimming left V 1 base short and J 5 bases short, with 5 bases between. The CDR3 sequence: CASSLGPETQYF. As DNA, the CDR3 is TGTGCCAGCAGCTTAGGGCCGGAGACCCAGTACTTC. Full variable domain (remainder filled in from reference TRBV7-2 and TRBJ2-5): GAGVSQSPSNKVTEKGKDVELRCDPISGHTALYWYRQSLGQGLEFLIYFQGNSAPDKSGLPSDRFSAERTGGSVSTLTIQRTQQEDSAVYLCASSLGPETQYFGPGTRLLVL.

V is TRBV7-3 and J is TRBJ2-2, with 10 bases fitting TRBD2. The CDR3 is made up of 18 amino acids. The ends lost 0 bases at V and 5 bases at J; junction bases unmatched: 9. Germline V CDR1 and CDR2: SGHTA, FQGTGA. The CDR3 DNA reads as TGTGCCAGCAGCTTAACCCGCCCTCTAGCGGGAGTAACCGGGGAGCTGTTTTTT. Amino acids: CASSLTRPLAGVTGELFF.

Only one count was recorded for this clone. The CDR3 protein is CASSQQGLAVGTQYF. CDR3 nucleotides: TGTGCCAGCAGCCAACAAGGACTAGCGGTGGGGACCCAGTACTTC. This sequence joins TRBV3-1 (or the pseudogene TRBV3-2) and TRBJ2-5; 10 bases map to TRBD2. The junction had 7 bases not matched to a gene; V was cut back by 2 bases and J by 7 bases. Germline CDR1 and CDR2: LGHDT and YNNKEL (reference sequence). The CDR3 totals 15 residues.

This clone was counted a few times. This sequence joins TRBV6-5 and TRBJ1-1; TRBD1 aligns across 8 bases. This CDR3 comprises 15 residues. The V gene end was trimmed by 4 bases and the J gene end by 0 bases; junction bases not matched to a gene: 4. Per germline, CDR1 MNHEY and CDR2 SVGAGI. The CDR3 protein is CASSSQDRVNTEAFF. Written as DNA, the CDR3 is TGTGCCAGCAGTTCCCAGGACAGGGTGAACACTGAAGCTTTCTTT.

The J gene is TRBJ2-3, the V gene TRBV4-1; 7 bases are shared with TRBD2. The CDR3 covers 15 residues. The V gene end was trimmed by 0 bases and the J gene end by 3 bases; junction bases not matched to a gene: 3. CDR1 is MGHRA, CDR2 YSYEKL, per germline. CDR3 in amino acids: CASSQDQAGTDTQYF. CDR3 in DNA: TGCGCCAGCAGCCAAGATCAAGCGGGAACAGATACGCAGTATTTT.

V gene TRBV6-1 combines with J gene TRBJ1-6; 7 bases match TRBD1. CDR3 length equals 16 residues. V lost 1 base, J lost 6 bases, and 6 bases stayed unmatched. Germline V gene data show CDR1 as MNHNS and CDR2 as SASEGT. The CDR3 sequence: CASSEVYRGPNSPLHF. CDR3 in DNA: TGTGCCAGCAGTGAAGTCTACAGGGGACCTAATTCACCCCTCCACTTT.

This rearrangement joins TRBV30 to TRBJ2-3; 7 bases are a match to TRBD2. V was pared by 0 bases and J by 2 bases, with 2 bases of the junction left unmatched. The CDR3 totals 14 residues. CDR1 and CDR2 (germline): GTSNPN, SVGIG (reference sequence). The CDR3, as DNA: TGTGCCTGGAGTGTCGGGGGGATCACAGATACGCAGTATTTT. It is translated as CAWSVGGITDTQYF.

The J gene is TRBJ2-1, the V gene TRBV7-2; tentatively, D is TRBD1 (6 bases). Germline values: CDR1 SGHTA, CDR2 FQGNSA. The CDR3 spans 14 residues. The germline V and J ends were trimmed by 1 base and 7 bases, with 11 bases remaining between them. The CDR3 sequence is CASSLVGQGNEQFF. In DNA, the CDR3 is TGTGCCAGCAGCTTAGTGGGCCAGGGGAATGAGCAGTTCTTC.

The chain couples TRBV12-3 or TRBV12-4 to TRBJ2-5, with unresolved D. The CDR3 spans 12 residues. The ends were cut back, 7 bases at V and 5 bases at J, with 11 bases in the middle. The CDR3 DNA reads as TGTGCCAGCACCTTGGGCCGGGAGACCCAGTACTTC. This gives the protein CASTLGRETQYF.

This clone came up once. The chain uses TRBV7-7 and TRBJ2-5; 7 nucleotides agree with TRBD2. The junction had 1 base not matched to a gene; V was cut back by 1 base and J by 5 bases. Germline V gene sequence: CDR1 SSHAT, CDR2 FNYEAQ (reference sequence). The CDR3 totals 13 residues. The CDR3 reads CASSLVGRETQYF. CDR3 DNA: TGTGCCAGCAGCTTAGTCGGGAGGGAGACCCAGTACTTC.

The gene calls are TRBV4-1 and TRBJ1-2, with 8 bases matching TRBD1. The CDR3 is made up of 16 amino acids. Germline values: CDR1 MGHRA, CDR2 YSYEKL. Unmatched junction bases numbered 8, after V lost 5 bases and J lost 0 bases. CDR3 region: CASSYDEQGANYGYTF. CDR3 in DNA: TGCGCCAGCAGCTACGATGAACAGGGGGCTAACTATGGCTACACCTTC.

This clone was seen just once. The CDR3 protein is CASSLSGGTQHF. The CDR3 nucleotides are TGTGCCAGCAGCCTGAGCGGGGGTACCCAGCATTTT. This chain links TRBV7-2 with TRBJ1-5, with a tentative D call TRBD1 (5 bases). Germline CDR1 is SGHTA and CDR2 is FQGNSA. CDR3 length equals 12 residues. The ends were cut back, 5 bases at V and 11 bases at J, with 13 bases in the middle.

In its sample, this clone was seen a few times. CDR3: CASRGDSGQPQHF. For the CDR3, the DNA is TGTGCCAGTAGAGGGGATTCGGGCCAGCCCCAGCATTTT. The chain carries TRBV19 and TRBJ1-5; weak D call: TRBD1 (5 bases). V dropped 6 bases and J dropped 7 bases, with 13 bases sitting between them. CDR3 length: 13 residues. The germline V gene has CDR1 LNHDA and CDR2 SQIVND (reference sequence). The variable domain in full, completed from reference TRBV19 and TRBJ1-5, reads DGGITQSPKYLFRKEGQNVTLSCEQNLNHDAMYWYRQDPGQGLRLIYYSQIVNDFQKGDIAEGYSVSREKKESFPLTVTSAQKNPTAFYLCASRGDSGQPQHFGDGTRLSIL.

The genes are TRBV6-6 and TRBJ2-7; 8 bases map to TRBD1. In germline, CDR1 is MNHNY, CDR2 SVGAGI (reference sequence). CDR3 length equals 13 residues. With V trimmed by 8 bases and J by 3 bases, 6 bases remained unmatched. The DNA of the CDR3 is TGTGCCAGCGCCGGGACAGGCTACTACGAGCAGTACTTC. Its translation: CASAGTGYYEQYF.

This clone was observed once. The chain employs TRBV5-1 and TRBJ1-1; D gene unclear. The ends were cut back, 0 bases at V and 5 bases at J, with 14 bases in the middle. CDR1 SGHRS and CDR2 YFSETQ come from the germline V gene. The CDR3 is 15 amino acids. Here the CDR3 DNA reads TGCGCCAGCAGCTTGGCTAGCGGGTCGATAACTGAAGCTTTCTTT. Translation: CASSLASGSITEAFF.

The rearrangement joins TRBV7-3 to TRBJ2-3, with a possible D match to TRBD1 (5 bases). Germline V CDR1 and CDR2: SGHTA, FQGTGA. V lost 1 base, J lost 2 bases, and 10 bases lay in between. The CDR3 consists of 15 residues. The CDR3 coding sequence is TGTGCCAGCAGCTTAAAAGGCAGGGACACAGATACGCAGTATTTT. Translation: CASSLKGRDTDTQYF.

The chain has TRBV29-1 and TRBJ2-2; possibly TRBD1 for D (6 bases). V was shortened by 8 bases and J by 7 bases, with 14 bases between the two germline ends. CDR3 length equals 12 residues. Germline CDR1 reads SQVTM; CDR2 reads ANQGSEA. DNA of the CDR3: TGCAGCCTCACCCAGGGGAACGGGGAGCTGTTTTTT. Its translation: CSLTQGNGELFF.

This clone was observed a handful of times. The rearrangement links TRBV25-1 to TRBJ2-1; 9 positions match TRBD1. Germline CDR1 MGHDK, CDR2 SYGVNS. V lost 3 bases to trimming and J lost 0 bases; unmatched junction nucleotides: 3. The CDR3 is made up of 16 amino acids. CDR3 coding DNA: TGTGCCAGCAGTGATCCGACAGGGGGCTCCTACAATGAGCAGTTCTTC. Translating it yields CASSDPTGGSYNEQFF.

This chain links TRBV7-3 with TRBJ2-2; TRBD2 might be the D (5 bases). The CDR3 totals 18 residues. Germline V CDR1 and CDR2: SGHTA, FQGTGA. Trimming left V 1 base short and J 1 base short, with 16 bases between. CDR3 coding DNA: TGTGCCAGCAGCTTAATGATAGAGGGCGGGTGGAACACCGGGGAGCTGTTTTTT. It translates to CASSLMIEGGWNTGELFF.

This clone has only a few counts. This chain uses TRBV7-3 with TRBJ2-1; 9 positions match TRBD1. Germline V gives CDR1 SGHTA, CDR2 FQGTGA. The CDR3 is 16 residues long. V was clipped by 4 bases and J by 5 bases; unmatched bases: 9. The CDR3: CASSYSQGALHNEQFF. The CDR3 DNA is TGTGCCAGCAGCTATTCACAGGGGGCATTACACAATGAGCAGTTCTTC.

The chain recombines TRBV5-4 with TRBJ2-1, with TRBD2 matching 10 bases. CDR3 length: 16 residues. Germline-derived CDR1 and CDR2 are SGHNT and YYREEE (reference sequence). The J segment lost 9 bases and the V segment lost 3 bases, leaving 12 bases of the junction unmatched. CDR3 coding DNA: TGTGCCAGCAGCTCCTCTCTAGCGGGAGTTTGGGGTGAGCAGTTCTTC. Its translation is CASSSSLAGVWGEQFF.

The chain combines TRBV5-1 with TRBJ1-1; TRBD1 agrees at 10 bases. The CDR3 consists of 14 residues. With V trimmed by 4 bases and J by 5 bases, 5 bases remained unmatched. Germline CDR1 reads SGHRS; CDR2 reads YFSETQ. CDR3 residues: CASSADRGQTEAFF. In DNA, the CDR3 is TGCGCCAGCAGCGCCGACAGGGGGCAAACTGAAGCTTTCTTT.

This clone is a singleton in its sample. CDR3 amino acids: CASSKGLAGEIYEQYF. The CDR3 DNA sequence: TGTGCCAGCAGCAAAGGACTAGCGGGAGAAATCTACGAGCAGTACTTC. The rearrangement links TRBV11-2 to TRBJ2-7; 13 bases match TRBD2. This CDR3 contains 16 residues. V dropped 5 bases and J dropped 3; count of bases not matched to a gene: 7. Germline CDR1 reads SGHAT; CDR2 reads FQNNGV.

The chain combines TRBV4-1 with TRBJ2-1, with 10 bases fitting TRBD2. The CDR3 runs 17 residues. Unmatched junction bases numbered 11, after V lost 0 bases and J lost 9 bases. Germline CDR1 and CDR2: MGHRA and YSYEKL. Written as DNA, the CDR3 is TGCGCCAGCAGCCAAGAACCCCCCCTAGCGGGAGTTTCTGAGCAGTTCTTC. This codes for CASSQEPPLAGVSEQFF.

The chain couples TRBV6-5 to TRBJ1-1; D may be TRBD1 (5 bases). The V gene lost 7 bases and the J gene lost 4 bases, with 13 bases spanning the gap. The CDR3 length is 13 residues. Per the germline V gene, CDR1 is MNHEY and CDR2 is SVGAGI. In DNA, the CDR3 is TGTGCCAGCACAACGACCCAGGGCACTGAAGCTTTCTTT. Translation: CASTTTQGTEAFF.

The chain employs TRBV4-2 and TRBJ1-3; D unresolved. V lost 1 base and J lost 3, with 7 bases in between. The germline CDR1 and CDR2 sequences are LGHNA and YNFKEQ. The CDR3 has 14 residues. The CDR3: CASSQGVLGNTIYF. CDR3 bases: TGTGCCAGCAGCCAAGGAGTACTTGGAAACACCATATATTTT.

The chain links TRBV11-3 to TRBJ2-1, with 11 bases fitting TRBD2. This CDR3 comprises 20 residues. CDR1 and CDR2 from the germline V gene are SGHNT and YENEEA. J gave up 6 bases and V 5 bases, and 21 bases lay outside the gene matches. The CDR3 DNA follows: TGTGCCAGCAGCGGGTTCTGGGGCAGGGGGGGACTAGCGGAGATCAATGAGCAGTTCTTC. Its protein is CASSGFWGRGGLAEINEQFF.

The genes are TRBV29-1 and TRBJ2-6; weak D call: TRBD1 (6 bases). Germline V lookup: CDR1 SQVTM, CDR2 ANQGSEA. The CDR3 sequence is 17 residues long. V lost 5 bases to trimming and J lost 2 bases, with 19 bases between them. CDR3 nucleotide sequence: TGCAGCGTTTTCTCCGGGACACAAGCGCCTGGGGCCAACGTCCTGACTTTC. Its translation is CSVFSGTQAPGANVLTF.